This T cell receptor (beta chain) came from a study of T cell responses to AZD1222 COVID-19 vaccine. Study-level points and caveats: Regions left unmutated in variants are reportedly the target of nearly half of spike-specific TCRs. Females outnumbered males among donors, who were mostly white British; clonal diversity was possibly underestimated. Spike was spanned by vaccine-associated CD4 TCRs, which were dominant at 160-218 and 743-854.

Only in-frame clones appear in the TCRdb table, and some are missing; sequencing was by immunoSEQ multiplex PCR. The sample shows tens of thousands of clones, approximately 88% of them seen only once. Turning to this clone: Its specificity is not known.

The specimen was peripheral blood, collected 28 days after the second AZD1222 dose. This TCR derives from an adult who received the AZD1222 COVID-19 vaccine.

The CDR3 loop reads CASSLDGTGPYEQYF. The CDR3 nucleotides are TGCGCCAGCAGCTTGGACGGGACAGGGCCCTACGAGCAGTACTTC. The genes are TRBV5-1 and TRBJ2-7; 9 bases map to TRBD1. This CDR3 contains 15 residues. Trimming took 0 bases from V and 2 from J; bases not matched to a gene: 3. Germline loops: CDR1 SGHRS, CDR2 YFSETQ.